The 10 T cell receptor beta chains presented below share a single source sample, sequenced in a study of beta chain features in type 1 diabetes (dated 2018 in TCRdb). Library generation was performed with the immunoSEQ multiplex PCR assay. The High Capacity cDNA Reverse Transcription Kit was used to reverse transcribe all of the isolated RNA, meaning that expressed TCRB transcripts were what got sequenced. In TCRdb, the immuneACCESS table is reduced to in-frame sequences with V and J assigned. These tables do not hold every clone; where another copy was compared, an unresolved V gene accounts for under half, and the others remain unexplained. The sample table contains approximately 170,000 clones; only one count was recorded for 7.8% of them. The ten largest clonotypes hold more than 0.75% of the sample. The paper as a whole reports these results and caveats: Type 1 diabetes patients showed a moderate but significant shortening of TCRB CDR3 length in all four CD4+ subsets.

These receptors' targets are unknown. The sequenced sample was central memory CD4+ T cells from blood. These receptors came from a woman between 35 and 50 years old with type 1 diabetes.

In this sample, this clone turned up a few times. The CDR3 DNA reads TGTGCCAGTAGTGCAAATGGACAGGGTAAGCCTGAAGCTTTCTTT. Protein: CASSANGQGKPEAFF. This chain links TRBV19 with TRBJ1-1, with TRBD1 matching over 8 bases. CDR1 LNHDA and CDR2 SQIVND come from the germline V gene (reference sequence). V shed 5 bases and J 6 bases; nucleotides not matched to a gene: 11. CDR3 size: 15 residues. Complete variable domain (other parts from reference TRBV19 and TRBJ1-1): DGGITQSPKYLFRKEGQNVTLSCEQNLNHDAMYWYRQDPGQGLRLIYYSQIVNDFQKGDIAEGYSVSREKKESFPLTVTSAQKNPTAFYLCASSANGQGKPEAFFGQGTRLTVV.

The rearrangement uses TRBV18 and TRBJ2-2; D is perhaps TRBD1 (6 bases). Germline lookup yields CDR1 KGHSH and CDR2 LQKENI. Between the trimmed V and J ends, which lost 3 bases and 0 bases, there was a span of 8 bases. The CDR3 has 15 amino acids. CDR3 coding DNA: TGTGCCAGCTCACCGGGGGCCACGAACACCGGGGAGCTGTTTTTT. Protein: CASSPGATNTGELFF.

This clone was recorded once. The chain is built from TRBV28 and TRBJ1-1; D is possibly TRBD1 (6 bases). The CDR3 length is 15 residues. V lost 2 bases and J 4 bases, leaving 14 bases between the germline ends. Germline CDR1 and CDR2: MDHEN and SYDVKM. The CDR3 DNA follows: TGTGCCAGCAGTTTACAGGGGTGGGCGGTCACTGAAGCTTTCTTT. As protein: CASSLQGWAVTEAFF.

V and J are TRBV28 and TRBJ1-5, with 7 bases fitting TRBD1. Looked up from germline, CDR1 is MDHEN and CDR2 is SYDVKM. The CDR3 length is 13 residues. Germline trimming cut 3 bases from V and 6 bases from J; bases unmatched to any gene: 2. The CDR3 DNA reads as TGTGCCAGCAGTTTGACAGGGACTCAGCCCCAGCATTTT. Its protein is CASSLTGTQPQHF.

There are many counts of this clone. The J gene is TRBJ2-1, the V gene TRBV29-1, with a tentative D call TRBD2 (5 bases). Germline V gives CDR1 SQVTM, CDR2 ANQGSEA. V lost 6 bases to trimming and J lost 6 bases, with 15 bases between them. There are 13 residues in the CDR3. CDR3 sequence: CSVRRRGRNEQFF. In nucleotides, the CDR3 is TGCAGCGTGCGGCGTAGAGGGCGCAATGAGCAGTTCTTC.

The rearrangement uses TRBV28 and TRBJ1-1; D unresolved. The germline CDR1 and CDR2 sequences are MDHEN and SYDVKM. The CDR3 has 13 residues. The V end lost 5 bases, the J end lost 4 bases, and 11 bases lay between the germline ends. CDR3 DNA sequence: TGTGCCAGCAGTACTAGTGTAGGCACTGAAGCTTTCTTT. Translated, it gives CASSTSVGTEAFF.

A few counts support this clone. The genes are TRBV30 and TRBJ2-7; 8 bases align to TRBD1. In germline, CDR1 is GTSNPN, CDR2 SVGIG (reference sequence). With 1 base clipped from V and 6 bases from J, the junction kept 5 bases outside the gene matches. This CDR3 has 13 residues. CDR3 sequence reads: CAWSGQGSSEQYF. The DNA for the CDR3 is TGTGCCTGGAGTGGACAGGGGAGCTCCGAGCAGTACTTC.

This clone has more than one count but fewer than ten. The chain has TRBV30 and TRBJ1-5; 7 nucleotides align to TRBD1. CDR1 and CDR2 from the germline V gene are GTSNPN and SVGIG (reference sequence). Unmatched junction bases numbered 1, after V lost 5 bases and J lost 3 bases. The CDR3 spans 12 residues. In DNA, the CDR3 is TGTGCCTGGGGACAGGCCAATCAGCCCCAGCATTTT. It is translated as CAWGQANQPQHF.

This clone was recorded a few times. This CDR3 is also generated by other DNA sequences in the sample. This rearrangement joins TRBV7-9 to TRBJ1-3; 7 bases agree with TRBD1. Germline trimming cut 5 bases from V and 2 bases from J; bases unmatched to any gene: 6. Germline V gene sequence: CDR1 SEHNR, CDR2 FQNEAQ (reference sequence). This CDR3 region has 15 residues. The CDR3 region has the DNA TGTGCCAGCAGCCTAACCACAGGGGCTGGAAACACCATATATTTT. Protein: CASSLTTGAGNTIYF. Full variable domain (remainder filled in from reference TRBV7-9 and TRBJ1-3): DTGVSQNPRHKITKRGQNVTFRCDPISEHNRLYWYRQTLGQGPEFLTYFQNEAQLEKSRLLSDRFSAERPKGSFSTLEIQRTEQGDSAMYLCASSLTTGAGNTIYFGEGSWLTVV.

This clone has a handful of counts. V is TRBV7-9 and J is TRBJ2-5; unclear D gene. The V gene's germline CDR1 is SEHNR and CDR2 FQNEAQ (reference sequence). The CDR3 contains 13 residues. With 7 bases removed from V and 2 bases from J, the gap between germline ends came to 11 bases. For the CDR3, the DNA is TGTGCCAGCATATCAAGCGTTCAAGAGACCCAGTACTTC. Encoded protein: CASISSVQETQYF.